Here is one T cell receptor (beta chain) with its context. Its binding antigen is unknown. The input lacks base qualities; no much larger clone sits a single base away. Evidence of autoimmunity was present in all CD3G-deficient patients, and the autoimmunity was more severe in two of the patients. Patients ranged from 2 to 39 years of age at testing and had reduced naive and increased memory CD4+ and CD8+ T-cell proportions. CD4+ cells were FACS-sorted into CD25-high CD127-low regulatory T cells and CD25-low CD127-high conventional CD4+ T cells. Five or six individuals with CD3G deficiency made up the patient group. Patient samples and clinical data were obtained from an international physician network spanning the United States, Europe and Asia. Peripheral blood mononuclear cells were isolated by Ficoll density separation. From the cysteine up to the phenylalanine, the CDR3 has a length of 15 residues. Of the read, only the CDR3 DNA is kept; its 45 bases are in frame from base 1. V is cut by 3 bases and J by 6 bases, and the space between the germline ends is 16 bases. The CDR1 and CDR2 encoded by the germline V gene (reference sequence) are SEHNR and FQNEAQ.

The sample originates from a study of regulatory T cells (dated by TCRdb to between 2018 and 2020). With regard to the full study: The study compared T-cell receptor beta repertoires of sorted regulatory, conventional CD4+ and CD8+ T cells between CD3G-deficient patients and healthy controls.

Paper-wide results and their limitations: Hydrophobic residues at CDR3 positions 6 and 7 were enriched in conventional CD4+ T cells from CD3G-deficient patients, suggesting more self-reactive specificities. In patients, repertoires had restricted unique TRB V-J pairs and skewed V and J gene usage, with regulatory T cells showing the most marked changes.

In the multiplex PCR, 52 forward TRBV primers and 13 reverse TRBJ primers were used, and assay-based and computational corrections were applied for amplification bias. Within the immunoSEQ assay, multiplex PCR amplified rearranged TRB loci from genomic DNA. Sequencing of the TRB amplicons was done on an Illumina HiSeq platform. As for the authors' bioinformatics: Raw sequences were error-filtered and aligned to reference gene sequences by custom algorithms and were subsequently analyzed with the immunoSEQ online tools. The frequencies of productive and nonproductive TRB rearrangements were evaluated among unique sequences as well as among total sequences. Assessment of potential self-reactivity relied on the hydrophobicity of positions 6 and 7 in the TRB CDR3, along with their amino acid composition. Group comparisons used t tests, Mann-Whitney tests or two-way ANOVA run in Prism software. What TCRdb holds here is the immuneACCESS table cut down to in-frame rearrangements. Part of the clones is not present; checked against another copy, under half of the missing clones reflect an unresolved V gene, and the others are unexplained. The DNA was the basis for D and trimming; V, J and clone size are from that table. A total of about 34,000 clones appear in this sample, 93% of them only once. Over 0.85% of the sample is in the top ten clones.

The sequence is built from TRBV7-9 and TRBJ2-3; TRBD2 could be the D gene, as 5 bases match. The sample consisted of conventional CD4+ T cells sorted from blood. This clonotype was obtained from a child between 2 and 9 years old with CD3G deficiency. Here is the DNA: TGTGCCAGCAGCTTGCGGGCAGCGGATGCGGATACGCAGTATTTT. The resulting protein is CASSLRAADADTQYF.